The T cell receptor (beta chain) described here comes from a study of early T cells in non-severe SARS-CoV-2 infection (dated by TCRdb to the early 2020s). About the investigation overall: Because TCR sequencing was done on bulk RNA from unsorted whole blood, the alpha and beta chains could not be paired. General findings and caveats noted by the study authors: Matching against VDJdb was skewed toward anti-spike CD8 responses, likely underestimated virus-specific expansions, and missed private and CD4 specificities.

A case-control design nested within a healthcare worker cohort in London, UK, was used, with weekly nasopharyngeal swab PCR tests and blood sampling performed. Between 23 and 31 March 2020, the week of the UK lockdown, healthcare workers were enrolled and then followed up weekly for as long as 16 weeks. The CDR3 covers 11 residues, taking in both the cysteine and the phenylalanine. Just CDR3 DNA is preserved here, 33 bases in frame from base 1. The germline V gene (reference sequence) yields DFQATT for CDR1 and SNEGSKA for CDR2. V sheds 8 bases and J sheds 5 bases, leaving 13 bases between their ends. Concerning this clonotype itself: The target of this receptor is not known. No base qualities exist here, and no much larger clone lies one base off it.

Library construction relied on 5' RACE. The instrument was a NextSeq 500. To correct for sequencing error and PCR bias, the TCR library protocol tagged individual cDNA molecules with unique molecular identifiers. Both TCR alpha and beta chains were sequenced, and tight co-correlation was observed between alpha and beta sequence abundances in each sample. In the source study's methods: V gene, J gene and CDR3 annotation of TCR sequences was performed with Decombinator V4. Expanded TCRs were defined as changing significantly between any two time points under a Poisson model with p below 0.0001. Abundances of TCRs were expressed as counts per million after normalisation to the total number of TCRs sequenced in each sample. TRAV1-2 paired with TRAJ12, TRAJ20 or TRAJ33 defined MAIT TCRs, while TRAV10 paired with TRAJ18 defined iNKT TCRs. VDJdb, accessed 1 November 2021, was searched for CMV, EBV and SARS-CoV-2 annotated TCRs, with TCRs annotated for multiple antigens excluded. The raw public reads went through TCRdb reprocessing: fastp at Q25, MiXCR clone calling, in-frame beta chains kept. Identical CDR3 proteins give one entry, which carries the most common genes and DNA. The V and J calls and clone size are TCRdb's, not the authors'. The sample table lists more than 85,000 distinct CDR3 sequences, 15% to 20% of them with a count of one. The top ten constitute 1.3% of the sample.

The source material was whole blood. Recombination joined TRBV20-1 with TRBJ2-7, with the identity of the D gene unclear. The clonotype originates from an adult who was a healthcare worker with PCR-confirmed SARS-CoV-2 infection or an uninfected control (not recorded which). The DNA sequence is TGCAGTACTCATGTTGGTAACGAGCAGTACTTC. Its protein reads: CSTHVGNEQYF.